Listed here are 30 T cell receptor beta chains from one sample, sequenced in a study of T cell responses to AZD1222 COVID-19 vaccine. This table comes from immunoSEQ multiplex PCR, and its TCRdb copy is limited to in-frame clones, with some not included. The table includes over 150,000 clones, approximately 87% detected once. This sample comprised peripheral blood, obtained 28 days after the second AZD1222 dose. Receptors originate from an adult who received the AZD1222 COVID-19 vaccine.

The genes are TRBV19 and TRBJ1-5; D remains ambiguous. The V and J ends lost 0 bases and 0 bases respectively, with 12 bases between them. Germline CDR1 reads LNHDA; CDR2 reads SQIVND (reference sequence). CDR3 length equals 17 residues. The CDR3 DNA sequence: TGTGCCAGTAGTATAGATAGCAACGGATATAGCAATCAGCCCCAGCATTTT. It yields the protein CASSIDSNGYSNQPQHF.

This chain uses TRBV5-1 with TRBJ1-6; 7 bases match TRBD1. V was pared by 6 bases and J by 12 bases, with 12 bases of the junction left unmatched. Germline lookup yields CDR1 SGHRS and CDR2 YFSETQ. The CDR3 has 14 residues. The CDR3 coding sequence is TGCGCCAGCACCCCAGGGGGGGACAGCAAACCCCTCCACTTT. It yields the protein CASTPGGDSKPLHF. The full variable domain, with the rest looked up from reference TRBV5-1 and TRBJ1-6, is KAGVTQTPRYLIKTRGQQVTLSCSPISGHRSVSWYQQTPGQGLQFLFEYFSETQRNKGNFPGRFSGRQFSNSRSEMNVSTLELGDSALYLCASTPGGDSKPLHFGNGTRLTVT.

This chain connects TRBV18 to TRBJ1-2; unclear D gene. The CDR3 sequence is 14 residues long. Trimming took 0 bases from V and 3 from J, leaving 8 bases between them. CDR1 KGHSH and CDR2 LQKENI come from the germline V gene. The CDR3 sequence is CASSPPGGYYGYTF. CDR3 nucleotides: TGTGCCAGCTCACCACCAGGCGGATACTATGGCTACACCTTC.

The chain combines TRBV5-1 with TRBJ1-2, with D possibly TRBD1 on 6 matching bases. V was cut by 0 bases and J by 4 bases, with 10 bases left in between. CDR3 size: 14 residues. Germline CDR1 and CDR2: SGHRS and YFSETQ. CDR3 bases: TGCGCCAGCAGCTTGGTCGGACAGTCCTATGGCTACACCTTC. Its protein is CASSLVGQSYGYTF.

The CDR3 region is CAWMWGQDEQFF. CDR3 nucleotides: TGTGCCTGGATGTGGGGGCAGGATGAGCAGTTCTTC. The genes are TRBV30 and TRBJ2-1; D is perhaps TRBD1 (6 bases). Trimming took 4 bases from V and 8 from J, leaving 12 bases between them. This CDR3 has 12 amino acids. CDR1 is GTSNPN, CDR2 SVGIG, per germline (reference sequence).

The gene calls are TRBV6-6 and TRBJ1-1; unclear D gene. Looked up from germline, CDR1 is MNHNY and CDR2 is SVGAGI (reference sequence). Trimming left V 6 bases short and J 11 bases short, with 13 bases between. CDR3 size: 11 residues. The CDR3 DNA is TGTGCCAGCAGGGTCTCTCCGGGTGCTTTCTTT. Its protein is CASRVSPGAFF.

V and J are TRBV5-1 and TRBJ2-6, with 8 bases identical to TRBD1. The CDR3 loop spans 18 amino acids. After removal of 0 bases from V and 0 bases from J, the junction contained 5 bases not matched to a gene. Germline lookup yields CDR1 SGHRS and CDR2 YFSETQ. The DNA of the CDR3 is TGCGCCAGCAGCTTGGTCGGGACAGGAACCTCTGGGGCCAACGTCCTGACTTTC. Residues: CASSLVGTGTSGANVLTF.

This clone was found a few times. The V and J genes are TRBV7-2 and TRBJ2-3; D possibly corresponds to TRBD2 (6 bases). V was clipped by 2 bases and J by 3 bases, with 15 bases between them. Germline CDR1 and CDR2: SGHTA and FQGNSA. The CDR3 has 16 amino acids. CDR3 sequence (DNA): TGTGCCAGCAGCTTATTTGCGGTGGGAGGTACAGATACGCAGTATTTT. It encodes CASSLFAVGGTDTQYF.

The J gene is TRBJ1-6, the V gene TRBV19; D unclear. CDR1 and CDR2 from the germline V gene are LNHDA and SQIVND (reference sequence). Trimming removed 6 bases from V and 7 bases from J, with 16 bases in between. This CDR3 spans 15 amino acids. The CDR3 protein is CASRFVDLKNSPLHF. CDR3 coding DNA: TGTGCCAGTAGATTCGTAGATTTGAAAAATTCACCCCTCCACTTT.

V gene TRBV4-2 combines with J gene TRBJ2-7; D is undetermined. Germline CDR1 is LGHNA and CDR2 is YNFKEQ. The V gene lost 1 base and the J gene lost 9 bases, with 13 bases spanning the gap. This CDR3 is 13 amino acids long. CDR3: CASSQGSSSGQYF. In nucleotides, the CDR3 is TGTGCCAGCAGCCAAGGCAGTTCGTCGGGGCAGTACTTC.

The V call is TRBV5-4, the J call TRBJ1-2; D is unclear. Trimming took 4 bases from V and 6 from J, leaving 10 bases between them. The CDR3 is 12 amino acids. Germline CDR1 reads SGHNT; CDR2 reads YYREEE (reference sequence). Here the CDR3 reads CASSPGLNGYTF. CDR3 sequence (DNA): TGTGCCAGCAGCCCAGGACTGAATGGCTACACCTTC.

The chain links TRBV11-2 to TRBJ1-1; 8 bases align to TRBD1. There are 14 residues in the CDR3. V shed 1 base and J 6 bases; nucleotides not matched to a gene: 4. The germline CDR1 and CDR2 sequences are SGHAT and FQNNGV. The DNA of the CDR3 is TGTGCCAGCAGCTTAGCTCAGGGGGCGGCTGAAGCTTTCTTT. This codes for CASSLAQGAAEAFF. The entire variable domain, with the rest obtained from reference TRBV11-2 and TRBJ1-1, is as follows: EAGVAQSPRYKIIEKRQSVAFWCNPISGHATLYWYQQILGQGPKLLIQFQNNGVVDDSQLPKDRFSAERLKGVDSTLKIQPAKLEDSAVYLCASSLAQGAAEAFFGQGTRLTVV.

The chain joins TRBV19 to TRBJ2-7, with 8 bases fitting TRBD1. Germline values: CDR1 LNHDA, CDR2 SQIVND (reference sequence). CDR3 length equals 14 residues. J lost 5 bases, V lost 3 bases, and 6 bases had no gene match. The CDR3 DNA follows: TGTGCCAGTAGTATTGTGGACAGGGCTGACGAGCAGTACTTC. Its translation is CASSIVDRADEQYF.

V is TRBV30 and J is TRBJ1-5, with D possibly being TRBD1 (5 bases). V shed 1 base and J shed 0 bases, with 10 bases lying between them. The CDR3 is made up of 15 amino acids. Germline V gene data show CDR1 as GTSNPN and CDR2 as SVGIG (reference sequence). The CDR3 coding sequence is TGTGCCTGGAGTGCGGGGGGGTATAGCAATCAGCCCCAGCATTTT. This translates into CAWSAGGYSNQPQHF.

The chain has TRBV6-6 and TRBJ1-5; perhaps TRBD1 as D (5 bases). CDR3 length equals 14 residues. Between the trimmed V and J ends, which lost 7 bases and 8 bases, there was a span of 18 bases. Germline V gives CDR1 MNHNY, CDR2 SVGAGI (reference sequence). The CDR3 spells CASTPGLVRKPQHF. The CDR3 nucleotides are TGTGCCAGCACCCCAGGGTTGGTACGGAAGCCCCAGCATTTT.

In its sample, this clone was seen a few times. This sequence joins TRBV12-3 or TRBV12-4 and TRBJ2-3; unclear D gene. With 8 bases removed from V and 0 bases from J, the gap between germline ends came to 9 bases. The CDR3 sequence is 13 residues long. CDR3 nucleotides: TGTGCCAGCGGTTGGACCAGCACAGATACGCAGTATTTT. Its protein product is CASGWTSTDTQYF.

The chain combines TRBV2 with TRBJ1-5, with a possible D match to TRBD1 (5 bases). Germline CDR1 is SNHLY and CDR2 is FYNNEI. V was trimmed by 6 bases and J by 5 bases, leaving 17 bases between them. This CDR3 contains 15 residues. The CDR3 region has the DNA TGTGCCAGCAGCCTTCGGGACGTGGGGTATCAGCCCCAGCATTTT. Encoded protein: CASSLRDVGYQPQHF.

This clone was detected once. The chain is built from TRBV29-1 and TRBJ1-2, with 8 bases fitting TRBD1. This CDR3 is built from 15 residues. J was trimmed by 0 bases and V by 6 bases; bases with no gene match: 9. Germline V CDR1 and CDR2: SQVTM, ANQGSEA. CDR3 sequence (DNA): TGCAGCGTGACCGACCGACAGGGGTCTAACTATGGCTACACCTTC. Translated, it gives CSVTDRQGSNYGYTF.

V and J are TRBV2 and TRBJ2-5; a weak D match, TRBD2 (6 bases). Germline CDR1 reads SNHLY; CDR2 reads FYNNEI. V was trimmed by 0 bases and J by 5 bases, leaving 13 bases between them. The CDR3 length is 15 residues. CDR3: CASSEARSGEETQYF. The CDR3 region has the DNA TGTGCCAGCAGTGAAGCAAGGTCGGGGGAGGAGACCCAGTACTTC.

The count of this clone is one. The rearrangement joins TRBV6-2 or TRBV6-3 to TRBJ2-5; the match to TRBD1 covers 11 bases. The CDR3 contains 16 residues. Germline lookup yields CDR1 MNHEY and CDR2 SVGEGT. With V trimmed by 4 bases and J by 2 bases, 6 bases remained unmatched. Here the CDR3 reads CASSLSGTGGQETQYF. Here the CDR3 DNA reads TGTGCCAGCAGTTTGAGCGGGACAGGGGGACAAGAGACCCAGTACTTC.

The genes are TRBV28 and TRBJ2-7, with D possibly being TRBD1 (5 bases). Trimming removed 5 bases from V and 5 bases from J, with 16 bases in between. Germline CDR1 reads MDHEN; CDR2 reads SYDVKM. The CDR3 consists of 14 residues. The CDR3 protein is CASSIPLRVHEQYF. The CDR3 DNA is TGTGCCAGCAGTATCCCGCTCAGGGTCCACGAGCAGTACTTC.

The chain joins TRBV3-1 (or the pseudogene TRBV3-2) to TRBJ2-5; 11 bases agree with TRBD2. The CDR3 contains 19 residues. From germline, CDR1 is LGHDT and CDR2 YNNKEL (reference sequence). The V segment lost 7 bases and the J segment 2 bases; nucleotides outside the gene matches: 18. The CDR3 loop reads CASIPRGLAGGPEQETQYF. DNA for the CDR3: TGTGCCAGCATCCCAAGAGGGCTAGCGGGGGGCCCGGAACAAGAGACCCAGTACTTC.

The V and J genes are TRBV6-5 and TRBJ1-4; TRBD1 is a possible D gene (6 bases). The germline gives CDR1 MNHEY, CDR2 SVGAGI. This CDR3 region has 15 residues. V lost 2 bases and J 11 bases, leaving 18 bases between the germline ends. CDR3 in DNA: TGTGCCAGCAGTTACGGCAGGGGAGAGGTTCAGAAACTGTTTTTT. Protein product: CASSYGRGEVQKLFF.

V is TRBV6-4 and J is TRBJ2-3; the D gene could be TRBD1 or TRBD2 (5 bases each). Trimming cost V 2 bases and J 4 bases, with 16 bases left between them. CDR1 and CDR2 from the germline V gene are MRHNA and SNTAGT. CDR3 size: 16 residues. This chain's CDR3 is CASSDNKGSRADTQYF. CDR3 bases: TGTGCCAGCAGTGACAATAAGGGGAGTAGGGCAGATACGCAGTATTTT.

The V call is TRBV3-1 (or the pseudogene TRBV3-2), the J call TRBJ2-1; 9 bases map to TRBD1. The length of the CDR3 is 15 residues. The J segment lost 7 bases and the V segment lost 5 bases, leaving 9 bases of the junction unmatched. Looked up from germline, CDR1 is LGHDT and CDR2 is YNNKEL (reference sequence). The CDR3 loop is CASSSGGQGTNEQFF. DNA of the CDR3: TGTGCCAGCAGCTCGGGGGGACAGGGCACAAATGAGCAGTTCTTC.

The rearrangement uses TRBV2 and TRBJ1-2; possible D gene TRBD1, 5 bases. The CDR3 spans 14 residues. Germline loops: CDR1 SNHLY, CDR2 FYNNEI. Between the trimmed V and J ends, which lost 0 bases and 14 bases, there was a span of 19 bases. The CDR3 is CASSEALYGHPHTF. The CDR3 coding sequence is TGTGCCAGCAGTGAAGCATTATATGGACACCCACATACCTTC.

V and J are TRBV6-5 and TRBJ2-2; D is ambiguous. The germline V gene encodes CDR1 MNHEY and CDR2 SVGAGI. V was pared by 7 bases and J by 1 base, with 10 bases between. This CDR3 has 14 amino acids. Here the CDR3 DNA reads TGTGCCAGCAATCCTTCCTTGAACACCGGGGAGCTGTTTTTT. This encodes CASNPSLNTGELFF.

The rearrangement uses TRBV18 and TRBJ1-3; D may be TRBD1 (6 bases). This CDR3 has 14 amino acids. Trimming stripped 8 bases from V and 7 bases from J, with 18 bases between. In germline, CDR1 is KGHSH, CDR2 LQKENI. In DNA form, the CDR3 reads TGTGCCAGCACCAGCGGGCAGGGGCCGAACACCATATATTTT. This translates into CASTSGQGPNTIYF. Combining the CDR3 with reference TRBV18 and TRBJ1-3 gives the whole variable domain NAGVMQNPRHLVRRRGQEARLRCSPMKGHSHVYWYRQLPEEGLKFMVYLQKENIIDESGMPKERFSAEFPKEGPSILRIQQVVRGDSAAYFCASTSGQGPNTIYFGEGSWLTVV.

This clone was counted once. The chain combines TRBV12-3 or TRBV12-4 with TRBJ2-5; no clear D. The CDR3 covers 13 residues. V lost 3 bases, J lost 5 bases, and 10 bases lay in between. The CDR3: CASSFVGRETQYF. Written as DNA, the CDR3 is TGTGCCAGCAGTTTCGTTGGGCGGGAGACCCAGTACTTC.

With regard to this clone: The same CDR3 is also encoded by other DNA sequences in this sample. The chain's CDR3 is CASSPPGSPGDTQYF. The CDR3 nucleotides read TGTGCCAGCAGTCCTCCCGGGTCCCCTGGGGATACGCAGTATTTT. This chain uses TRBV7-9 with TRBJ2-3, with D uncertain. The germline V and J ends were trimmed by 6 bases and 6 bases, with 19 bases remaining between them. This CDR3 contains 15 residues. Germline V CDR1 and CDR2: SEHNR, FQNEAQ (reference sequence).